A single sample gave rise to the 32 T cell receptor beta chains below, sequenced in a study of blood T cell repertoires in COVID-19. The assay was immunoSEQ multiplex PCR, and TCRdb's table has in-frame clones only and misses some. The profile covers more than 100,000 clones, with around 80% appearing a single time and 16% taken by the ten largest. Sequencing used peripheral blood. These receptors originate from a man aged 60-69 years with active or convalescent COVID-19.

This chain links TRBV12-3 or TRBV12-4 with TRBJ1-1; D gene uncertain. V was pared by 7 bases and J by 1 base, with 4 bases between. There are 11 residues in the CDR3. The CDR3 loop is CASTQNTEAFF. The CDR3 DNA reads TGTGCCAGCACCCAGAACACTGAAGCTTTCTTT.

The chain couples TRBV29-1 to TRBJ2-1, with 7 bases fitting TRBD2. This CDR3 has 14 amino acids. Germline V gene data show CDR1 as SQVTM and CDR2 as ANQGSEA. J lost 0 bases, V lost 7 bases, and 6 bases had no gene match. DNA for the CDR3: TGCAGCGCCGGGGGAGGGAGCTCCTACAATGAGCAGTTCTTC. Translated: CSAGGGSSYNEQFF.

The CDR3 bases are TGCGCCAGCAGCCAAGACGGCCTAGCGCATGAGCAGTTCTTC. Translating it yields CASSQDGLAHEQFF. The chain combines TRBV4-3 with TRBJ2-1; D is possibly TRBD2 (6 bases). Germline V CDR1 and CDR2: LGHNA, YSLEER. This CDR3 is built from 14 residues. The V and J ends lost 0 bases and 8 bases respectively, with 11 bases between them.

This sequence joins TRBV24-1 and TRBJ1-3; D call uncertain. CDR1 and CDR2 (germline): KGHDR, SFDVKD. CDR3 size: 10 residues. V was trimmed by 9 bases and J by 4 bases, leaving 3 bases between them. CDR3 residues: CATPGNTIYF. Written as DNA, the CDR3 is TGTGCCACCCCGGGAAACACCATATATTTT.

The J gene is TRBJ2-2, the V gene TRBV7-3; TRBD1 might be the D (5 bases). Trimming left V 1 base short and J 3 bases short, with 12 bases between. This CDR3 has 16 amino acids. Germline V CDR1 and CDR2: SGHTA, FQGTGA. The CDR3 is CASSLRPGFDTGELFF. DNA for the CDR3: TGTGCCAGCAGCTTAAGGCCAGGGTTCGACACCGGGGAGCTGTTTTTT.

This clone has only one observation. The sample has other DNA sequences that encode this CDR3 too. The rearrangement links TRBV19 to TRBJ1-1, with TRBD1 identical over 8 bases. Germline CDR1 LNHDA, CDR2 SQIVND (reference sequence). The V segment lost 6 bases and the J segment 1 base; nucleotides outside the gene matches: 7. CDR3 length equals 15 residues. The CDR3 DNA reads TGTGCCAGTAGCCGTCCAGGACAGGGGAACACTGAAGCTTTCTTT. The encoded protein is CASSRPGQGNTEAFF. The complete variable domain, with remaining parts taken from reference TRBV19 and TRBJ1-1, reads DGGITQSPKYLFRKEGQNVTLSCEQNLNHDAMYWYRQDPGQGLRLIYYSQIVNDFQKGDIAEGYSVSREKKESFPLTVTSAQKNPTAFYLCASSRPGQGNTEAFFGQGTRLTVV.

Only a few counts were recorded for this clone. The genes are TRBV7-8 and TRBJ1-5, with a tentative D call TRBD1 (5 bases). V lost 1 base to trimming and J lost 2 bases, with 12 bases between them. The germline gives CDR1 SGHVS, CDR2 FQNEAQ. The CDR3 runs to 16 residues. The CDR3 loop is CASSLGGGRGNQPQHF. The CDR3 DNA is TGTGCCAGCAGCTTAGGGGGGGGAAGAGGCAATCAGCCCCAGCATTTT.

V usage is TRBV27 and J usage is TRBJ2-3, with 11 bases lining up with TRBD2. The ends lost 5 bases at V and 0 bases at J; junction bases unmatched: 7. Looked up from germline, CDR1 is MNHEY and CDR2 is SMNVEV (reference sequence). The CDR3 has 17 residues. This CDR3 is CASSTRLAGTSTDTQYF. CDR3 bases: TGTGCCAGCAGTACCCGACTAGCGGGAACTAGCACAGATACGCAGTATTTT.

In its sample, this clone was seen many times. The chain carries TRBV14 and TRBJ1-4; no firm D call. Deletions cut 0 bases from V and 8 bases from J, with 13 bases between. This CDR3 is 15 amino acids long. Germline CDR1 SGHDN, CDR2 FVKESK. The CDR3 DNA follows: TGTGCCAGCAGCCAAGACCCGCAGGTTCGCGAAAAACTGTTTTTT. It encodes CASSQDPQVREKLFF.

The rearrangement links TRBV27 to TRBJ2-3; D gene uncertain. CDR3 length equals 16 residues. The germline gives CDR1 MNHEY, CDR2 SMNVEV (reference sequence). Trimming took off 2 bases at V and 0 bases at J, with 12 bases between the two ends. The CDR3 nucleotides read TGTGCCAGCAGTTTAGTCGGCGGTGTGAGCACAGATACGCAGTATTTT. Translation: CASSLVGGVSTDTQYF.

The chain employs TRBV18 and TRBJ1-6; unclear D gene. Trimming left V 3 bases short and J 3 bases short, with 9 bases between. Germline CDR1 and CDR2: KGHSH and LQKENI. The CDR3 is made up of 15 amino acids. CDR3 loop: CASSPSDSYNSPLHF. The CDR3 nucleotides read TGTGCCAGCTCACCCTCCGATAGCTATAATTCACCCCTCCACTTT.

This clone was seen only once. The chain uses TRBV11-2 and TRBJ1-3; D gene uncertain. V lost 0 bases, J lost 6 bases, and 9 bases lay in between. The germline V gene has CDR1 SGHAT and CDR2 FQNNGV. This CDR3 contains 14 residues. In DNA, the CDR3 is TGTGCCAGCAGCTTAGACGGGGTGGAAAACACCATATATTTT. This sequence encodes CASSLDGVENTIYF. The whole variable domain, remainder taken from reference TRBV11-2 and TRBJ1-3, is EAGVAQSPRYKIIEKRQSVAFWCNPISGHATLYWYQQILGQGPKLLIQFQNNGVVDDSQLPKDRFSAERLKGVDSTLKIQPAKLEDSAVYLCASSLDGVENTIYFGEGSWLTVV.

The J gene is TRBJ2-4, the V gene TRBV7-2; 7 bases are shared with TRBD2. V shed 3 bases, J shed 6 bases, and the junction held 2 bases outside the gene matches. CDR1 and CDR2 from the germline V gene are SGHTA and FQGNSA. The CDR3 extends over 13 amino acids. The CDR3 DNA is TGTGCCAGCAGCTTCCAGCGGGGAAACATTCAGTACTTC. Protein sequence: CASSFQRGNIQYF.

The J gene is TRBJ1-2, the V gene TRBV5-1; tentative D call: TRBD1 (6 bases). Trimming took 0 bases from V and 4 from J, leaving 19 bases between them. The CDR3 runs to 17 residues. CDR1 and CDR2 (germline): SGHRS, YFSETQ. In DNA, the CDR3 is TGCGCCAGCAGCTTGGAGCTGGACAGAACTAACCCCTATGGCTACACCTTC. This gives the protein CASSLELDRTNPYGYTF.

V and J are TRBV7-8 and TRBJ2-1; D perhaps matches TRBD1 (6 bases). Germline CDR1 is SGHVS and CDR2 is FQNEAQ. The V end lost 1 base, the J end lost 6 bases, and 13 bases lay between the germline ends. The CDR3 runs 15 residues. The CDR3 DNA is TGTGCCAGCAGCTTAGGCGCAGGGGTTGCCAATGAGCAGTTCTTC. This encodes CASSLGAGVANEQFF.

This chain connects TRBV10-3 to TRBJ2-5; 7 nucleotides match TRBD2. The CDR3 has 13 amino acids. The V and J ends lost 8 bases and 1 base, in that order; junction bases with no gene match: 4. Germline CDR1 and CDR2: ENHRY and SYGVKD. CDR3 amino acids: CAIGREGQETQYF. CDR3 bases: TGTGCCATCGGAAGGGAGGGCCAAGAGACCCAGTACTTC.

V gene TRBV7-9 combines with J gene TRBJ2-7; D not certain. CDR1 is SEHNR, CDR2 FQNEAQ, per germline (reference sequence). Trimming removed 0 bases from V and 3 bases from J, with 9 bases in between. There are 14 residues in the CDR3. The CDR3 sequence: CASSLALIYYEQYF. CDR3 nucleotide sequence: TGTGCCAGCAGCTTAGCGCTCATCTACTACGAGCAGTACTTC. The variable domain in full, completed from reference TRBV7-9 and TRBJ2-7, reads DTGVSQNPRHKITKRGQNVTFRCDPISEHNRLYWYRQTLGQGPEFLTYFQNEAQLEKSRLLSDRFSAERPKGSFSTLEIQRTEQGDSAMYLCASSLALIYYEQYFGPGTRLTVT.

The rearrangement joins TRBV5-3 to TRBJ2-7, with 8 nucleotides matching TRBD1. TRBV5-3 is treated as an ORF (open reading frame) with a function not yet certain. This CDR3 region has 16 residues. The V and J ends lost 4 bases and 3 bases, in that order; junction bases with no gene match: 12. For the CDR3, the DNA is TGTGCCAGAAGCCTTTCCCCCCGACAGGGGTACTACGAGCAGTACTTC. Its translation: CARSLSPRQGYYEQYF.

The CDR3 reads CASRGASGRSGDTQYF. The DNA of the CDR3 is TGTGCCAGCAGGGGGGCTAGCGGGAGGTCCGGAGATACGCAGTATTTT. The gene calls are TRBV27 and TRBJ2-3, with 11 bases fitting TRBD2. From germline, CDR1 is MNHEY and CDR2 SMNVEV (reference sequence). V shed 6 bases and J 5 bases; nucleotides not matched to a gene: 10. The CDR3 runs 16 residues.

This rearrangement joins TRBV4-1 to TRBJ2-1; TRBD2 agrees at 9 bases. J was trimmed by 4 bases and V by 0 bases; bases with no gene match: 7. The CDR3 contains 17 residues. In germline, CDR1 is MGHRA, CDR2 YSYEKL. This CDR3 is CASSQDGSSGMYNEQFF. The CDR3, as DNA: TGCGCCAGCAGCCAAGATGGGTCTAGCGGGATGTACAATGAGCAGTTCTTC.

The chain carries TRBV3-1 (or the pseudogene TRBV3-2) and TRBJ2-2, with D perhaps matching TRBD1 (5 bases). CDR3 length: 16 residues. The ends were cut back, 1 base at V and 3 bases at J, with 12 bases in the middle. CDR1 is LGHDT, CDR2 YNNKEL, per germline (reference sequence). As DNA, the CDR3 is TGTGCCAGCAGCCAAGCGGGCAGGGCCGACACCGGGGAGCTGTTTTTT. Amino acids: CASSQAGRADTGELFF.

The chain joins TRBV5-1 to TRBJ2-1, with 15 bases that match TRBD2. From germline, CDR1 is SGHRS and CDR2 YFSETQ. CDR3 length: 16 residues. V lost 3 bases and J lost 7; bases outside the gene matches: 5. The CDR3 sequence: CASSYGLAGGGNEQFF. DNA for the CDR3: TGCGCCAGCAGCTACGGACTAGCGGGAGGGGGAAATGAGCAGTTCTTC.

J is TRBJ2-1 and V is TRBV7-2; possible D gene TRBD1, 7 bases. The CDR3 has 11 amino acids. Trimming removed 5 bases from V and 10 bases from J, with 9 bases in between. In germline, CDR1 is SGHTA, CDR2 FQGNSA. CDR3 nucleotide sequence: TGTGCCAGCAGCGGAGGGGGCGAGCAGTTCTTC. The encoded protein is CASSGGGEQFF.

The chain recombines TRBV24-1 with TRBJ2-5; D possibly corresponds to TRBD2 (5 bases). The CDR3 is made up of 16 amino acids. Per germline, CDR1 KGHDR and CDR2 SFDVKD. The V and J ends lost 3 bases and 5 bases respectively, with 18 bases between them. DNA for the CDR3: TGTGCCACCAGTGATGCCACCCCTAAGGGCGGGGAGACCCAGTACTTC. As protein: CATSDATPKGGETQYF.

The chain links TRBV24-1 to TRBJ2-1; the match to TRBD2 covers 9 bases. The CDR3 has 15 amino acids. The germline V gene has CDR1 KGHDR and CDR2 SFDVKD. V shed 6 bases and J 4 bases; nucleotides not matched to a gene: 6. This CDR3 reads CATSRASGAYNEQFF. CDR3 DNA sequence: TGTGCCACCAGTCGGGCTAGCGGGGCTTACAATGAGCAGTTCTTC.

On this clone: At one end the junction does not follow the germline gene, possibly because of a read error. The chain has TRBV29-1 and TRBJ1-1, with D unresolved. The germline CDR1 and CDR2 sequences are SQVTM and ANQGSEA. The CDR3 loop spans 11 amino acids. The CDR3 here is CSVEDYRGRAF. The CDR3 bases are TGCAGCGTTGAGGACTATAGAGGCCGGGCCTTT.

This sequence joins TRBV19 and TRBJ2-1; D unclear. V dropped 7 bases and J dropped 8 bases, with 18 bases sitting between them. Germline CDR1 reads LNHDA; CDR2 reads SQIVND (reference sequence). The CDR3 runs to 14 residues. CDR3 protein: CASKVSSSGDEQFF. DNA for the CDR3: TGTGCCAGTAAGGTCTCCTCGAGTGGAGATGAGCAGTTCTTC.

This clone was recorded once. The rearrangement links TRBV18 to TRBJ2-3, with 14 bases fitting TRBD2. There are 17 residues in the CDR3. Germline V gives CDR1 KGHSH, CDR2 LQKENI. The V and J ends lost 5 bases and 1 base, in that order; junction bases with no gene match: 5. Here the CDR3 DNA reads TGTGCCAGCTCATCGGGACTAGCGGGAGCGCGCACAGATACGCAGTATTTT. As protein: CASSSGLAGARTDTQYF.

The chain links TRBV18 to TRBJ2-5; 8 bases match TRBD1. The CDR3 extends over 15 amino acids. CDR1 is KGHSH, CDR2 LQKENI, per germline. With 8 bases clipped from V and 2 bases from J, the junction kept 10 bases outside the gene matches. The CDR3 DNA follows: TGTGCCAGCGCGCTGAGTGGGACAGGACAAGAGACCCAGTACTTC. Its protein product is CASALSGTGQETQYF.

The chain couples TRBV10-3 to TRBJ2-3; possibly TRBD1 for D (6 bases). V shed 0 bases and J shed 7 bases, with 14 bases lying between them. CDR3 length equals 15 residues. CDR1 ENHRY and CDR2 SYGVKD come from the germline V gene. As DNA, the CDR3 is TGTGCCATCAGTGAGTCAAGGGGGAGAGTCAATACGCAGTATTTT. This codes for CAISESRGRVNTQYF.

V usage is TRBV7-2 and J usage is TRBJ2-1, with no clear D. The CDR3 is 13 amino acids. Trimming removed 2 bases from V and 5 bases from J, with 7 bases in between. Germline V lookup: CDR1 SGHTA, CDR2 FQGNSA. For the CDR3, the DNA is TGTGCCAGCAGCTTATCCCGAGACAATGAGCAGTTCTTC. Encoded protein: CASSLSRDNEQFF.

The V and J genes are TRBV27 and TRBJ1-1; 9 bases line up with TRBD1. Unmatched junction bases numbered 6, after V lost 6 bases and J lost 1 base. Germline V CDR1 and CDR2: MNHEY, SMNVEV (reference sequence). The CDR3 totals 15 residues. The CDR3, as DNA: TGTGCCAGCAGCCGTGAGACAGGGGGGAACACTGAAGCTTTCTTT. Protein product: CASSRETGGNTEAFF.